Listed below are T cell receptor beta chains from one sample, sequenced in a study of radiotherapy plus CTLA-4 blockade in lung cancer. Produced via immunoSEQ multiplex PCR; TCRdb's table is partial and in-frame only. The top ten hold over 12% of the sample, which has 85,000 to 100,000 clones, about two thirds seen once. Sequences were derived from peripheral blood, sampled from a patient treated with radiotherapy plus ipilimumab. These receptors originate from a human donor with non-small cell lung cancer that progressed on radiotherapy plus ipilimumab. Both conserved end residues are part of each CDR3. Fields, in order: V gene, D gene, CDR3 protein. A D gene is named only where the DNA matches it firmly.

TRBV4-1 | - | CASSQVWGGESTEAFF
TRBV29-1 | TRBD1 | CSAKTGGGNQPQHF
TRBV28 | TRBD1 | CASSLRPGQGSYEQYF
TRBV6-1 | - | CASITQESNQPQHF
TRBV11-2 | - | CASTSVGPQYF
TRBV5-5 | - | CASSLDGSGANVLTF
TRBV30 | - | CAWLTAGFSGNTIYF
TRBV7-4 | - | CASSSRETGMNTGELFF
TRBV2 | - | CASSETDTEAFF
TRBV7-2 | - | CASSLGTQYEQYF
TRBV7-9 | TRBD2 | CASRGTSGFANEQFF
TRBV6-1 | TRBD1 | CASSDGTGGTPQHF
TRBV6-6 | - | CASSPDSGYGYTF
TRBV7-9 | - | CASSLVAGDSPLHF
TRBV7-8 | - | CASSLDPGSGGTQYF
TRBV6-1 | TRBD2 | CASSGGTSGALFNEQFF
TRBV4-2 | - | CASSPWGAVGETQYF
TRBV7-2 | - | CASREGGRNIQYF
TRBV4-1 | - | CASSQASQVNEQFF
TRBV11-2 | - | CASSQRDGWSTEAFF
TRBV7-9 | - | CASSLDGREQYF
TRBV28 | - | CASSVDGLNEKLFF
TRBV4-1 | - | CASSRGSAEADTQYF
TRBV30 | TRBD1 | CAWTPGQAGNTIYF
TRBV2 | TRBD1 | CASSPGTGINEKLFF
TRBV7-8 | TRBD2 | CASSLSSGSPTDTQYF
TRBV7-9 | TRBD1 | CASSPGQGETQYF
TRBV7-9 | TRBD2 | CASSLRTSGLTDTQYF
TRBV5-1 | - | CASSFGETLNTEAFF
TRBV5-1 | TRBD1 | CASGDRAQETQYF
TRBV28 | - | CASSLGGGGGEQYF
TRBV9 | TRBD1 | CASSTRGYGVGTGQYNEQFF
TRBV28 | TRBD1 | CAIPAGQGDYGYTF
TRBV6-6 | TRBD2 | CASSYSTGGLFDTQYF
TRBV10-3 | TRBD1 | CAISTQGANTEAFF
TRBV9 | - | CASSASNRVWETQYF
TRBV28 | TRBD2 | CASSLGRGGVGTDTQYF
TRBV4-3 | - | CASSQDRQSSGNTIYF
TRBV5-1 | TRBD2 | CASSLTSGSGDTQYF
TRBV4-3 | - | CASSQDVATNEKLFF
TRBV27 | - | CASSFGGGIAYEQYF
TRBV5-8 | - | CASSRGRNTGELFF
TRBV7-2 | TRBD1 | CASSYYSGQGYEQYF
TRBV7-3 | - | CASSSQGFGEAFF
TRBV28 | - | CASSSLRGMGEQYF
TRBV4-3 | - | CASSQVQGIDGEQFF
TRBV7-6 | - | CASSLEAQGSYNEQFF
TRBV10-3 | - | CATLDTDTQYF
TRBV5-6 | - | CASSLRMGVNTEAFF
TRBV4-1 | TRBD2 | CASSGFSGRHTGELFF
TRBV6-5 | - | CASKDPSTDTQYF
TRBV7-2 | TRBD2 | CASSLGGGGGDTQYF
TRBV7-9 | - | CASSFDNNEQFF
TRBV7-8 | TRBD1 | CASSLGGGGQGLNF
TRBV30 | - | CAWSVHRRYGYTF
TRBV15 | - | CATSIDTGNQPQHF
TRBV5-3 | TRBD1 | CARSSIPGQGYGYTF
TRBV28 | TRBD1 | CASSLGTGGGYEQYF